These 28 T cell receptor beta chains originate from one sample sequenced in a study of blood T cells in healthy people across ages. PCR was performed a second time for about 7 to 12 cycles using a sample-barcoded 5' primer and a J-beta primer mix. Via MiXCR, TCRdb re-called the 5' RACE reads, giving one row per CDR3 protein. The data contain 1.8 million or so distinct CDR3 sequences, 30% to 40% of them singletons. Sequenced: blood. Receptors originate from a human donor in good health.

This clonotype came up a few times. The V and J genes are TRBV7-9 and TRBJ1-5, with D perhaps matching TRBD1 (6 bases). CDR3 length equals 15 residues. V lost 5 bases to trimming and J lost 4 bases, with 15 bases between them. Germline CDR1 is SEHNR and CDR2 is FQNEAQ (reference sequence). The DNA for the CDR3 is TGTGCCAGCAGCCCCCTGGACAGCCTGAATCAGCCCCAGCATTTT. Translating gives CASSPLDSLNQPQHF.

CDR3 in amino acids: CASSQVVSNEQFF. The CDR3 DNA reads TGTGCCAGCAGCCAGGTCGTAAGCAATGAGCAGTTCTTC. The chain links TRBV3-1 to TRBJ2-1; D ambiguous. V lost 3 bases, J lost 6 bases, and 9 bases lay in between. Germline values: CDR1 LGHDT, CDR2 YNNKEL (reference sequence). The CDR3 runs 13 residues.

The table lists this clonotype with a count of one. The chain recombines TRBV5-1 with TRBJ1-6; 8 nucleotides agree with TRBD1. The CDR3 loop spans 15 amino acids. V trimming: 0 bases; J trimming: 11 bases; junction bases outside the gene matches: 7. The germline CDR1 and CDR2 sequences are SGHRS and YFSETQ. For the CDR3, the DNA is TGCGCCAGCAGCTTGGCCGACAGGGGTAGGACACCCCTCCACTTT. Protein: CASSLADRGRTPLHF.

This clonotype was detected a few times. The chain recombines TRBV4-3 with TRBJ1-1, with a possible D match to TRBD1 (6 bases). Germline loops: CDR1 LGHNA, CDR2 YSLEER. CDR3 size: 14 residues. Trimming left V 0 bases short and J 9 bases short, with 14 bases between. DNA for the CDR3: TGCGCCAGCAGCCAAGATCAGGGGCAGCCGAAAGCTTTCTTT. This sequence encodes CASSQDQGQPKAFF.

The chain uses TRBV20-1 and TRBJ1-3; D gene unclear. Germline CDR1 is DFQATT and CDR2 is SNEGSKA (reference sequence). V was pared by 1 base and J by 0 bases, with 10 bases between. There are 15 residues in the CDR3. The CDR3 loop reads CSARGGSRSGNTIYF. CDR3 nucleotide sequence: TGCAGTGCTAGAGGTGGCAGCCGCTCTGGAAACACCATATATTTT.

This clonotype was seen more than once but under ten times. This rearrangement joins TRBV6-5 to TRBJ1-2, with TRBD1 as a possible D gene (6 bases). V lost 6 bases and J lost 1, with 18 bases in between. In germline, CDR1 is MNHEY, CDR2 SVGAGI. The CDR3 runs 16 residues. The CDR3 region is CASSLTGQYLNYGYTF. For the CDR3, the DNA is TGTGCCAGCAGCCTAACTGGACAGTACCTTAACTATGGCTACACCTTC.

V and J are TRBV6-5 and TRBJ1-1; tentative D call: TRBD1 (6 bases). The CDR3 is made up of 15 amino acids. The V end was cut by 2 bases, the J end by 1 base, with 11 bases between. Germline CDR1 is MNHEY and CDR2 is SVGAGI. The CDR3 DNA reads TGTGCCAGCAGTTACCCAGGACAGACGAACACTGAAGCTTTCTTT. It translates to CASSYPGQTNTEAFF.

J is TRBJ2-7 and V is TRBV7-2; weak D call: TRBD1 (5 bases). The tail of the sequence fits TRBJ2-5 better, so the J call may be wrong. CDR1 is SGHTA and CDR2 is FQGNSA in the germline V gene. The CDR3 contains 14 residues. The CDR3 coding sequence is TGTGCCAGCCGCAGCGACAGTTACCAAGAGACCCAGTACTTC. Protein: CASRSDSYQETQYF.

Only a few counts were recorded for this clonotype. The chain uses TRBV2 and TRBJ1-1; the D is unclear. CDR1 is SNHLY and CDR2 is FYNNEI in the germline V gene. The CDR3 loop spans 8 amino acids. The V gene lost 7 bases and the J gene lost 8 bases, with 2 bases spanning the gap. The CDR3, as DNA: TGTGCCAGCAACGAAGCTTTCTTT. The encoded protein is CASNEAFF.

Notes on this clonotype: An end of the junction differs from the germline gene, which may be a read error. The chain links TRBV7-9 to TRBJ1-2; D perhaps matches TRBD1 (6 bases). The CDR3 spans 15 residues. The V gene's germline CDR1 is SEHNR and CDR2 FQNEAQ (reference sequence). The CDR3 protein is CTSSLIQGGPYGYTF. The CDR3 nucleotides are TGTACCAGCAGCTTAATACAGGGAGGACCCTATGGCTACACCTTC.

This rearrangement joins TRBV7-9 to TRBJ1-1, with D possibly being TRBD1 (6 bases). The CDR3 loop spans 15 amino acids. V was clipped by 6 bases and J by 0 bases, with 14 bases between them. Looked up from germline, CDR1 is SEHNR and CDR2 is FQNEAQ (reference sequence). The CDR3 reads CASRRRTEMNTEAFF. CDR3 coding DNA: TGTGCCAGCAGGCGACGGACAGAAATGAACACTGAAGCTTTCTTT. The whole variable domain, filled in from reference TRBV7-9 and TRBJ1-1, reads DTGVSQNPRHKITKRGQNVTFRCDPISEHNRLYWYRQTLGQGPEFLTYFQNEAQLEKSRLLSDRFSAERPKGSFSTLEIQRTEQGDSAMYLCASRRRTEMNTEAFFGQGTRLTVV.

The V call is TRBV10-3, the J call TRBJ2-7, with 8 nucleotides matching TRBD1. In germline, CDR1 is ENHRY, CDR2 SYGVKD. The CDR3 covers 14 residues. J lost 5 bases, V lost 3 bases, and 6 bases had no gene match. CDR3 DNA: TGTGCCATCAGTGAAATTCAGGGGGCTAACGAGCAGTACTTC. It is translated as CAISEIQGANEQYF.

This clonotype was recorded a few times. The V and J genes are TRBV10-2 and TRBJ2-7; D is uncertain. There are 14 residues in the CDR3. Germline values: CDR1 WSHSY, CDR2 SAAADI. Deletions cut 0 bases from V and 0 bases from J, with 6 bases between. CDR3 in amino acids: CASSESRVSYEQYF. CDR3 in DNA: TGCGCCAGCAGTGAGTCCCGGGTCTCCTACGAGCAGTACTTC.

Comment on this clonotype: Its ends do not fully match the called genes, so a read error is possible. V and J are TRBV7-9 and TRBJ1-2; D unclear. The CDR3 runs 14 residues. The germline gives CDR1 SEHNR, CDR2 FQNEAQ (reference sequence). CDR3 in DNA: TGTGCCAGCGGCTTAGAGTTCACAGCCTATGGCTACACCTTC. Encoded protein: CASGLEFTAYGYTF. The full variable domain, completed using reference TRBV7-9 and TRBJ1-2, is DTGVSQNPRHKITKRGQNVTFRCDPISEHNRLYWYRQTLGQGPEFLTYFQNEAQLEKSRLLSDRFSAERPKGSFSTLEIQRTEQGDSAMYLCASGLEFTAYGYTFGSGTRLTVV.

This clonotype was observed a handful of times. The chain links TRBV4-1 to TRBJ2-1; TRBD2 aligns across 8 bases. The V and J ends lost 4 bases and 7 bases, in that order; junction bases with no gene match: 12. From germline, CDR1 is MGHRA and CDR2 YSYEKL. The CDR3 runs 16 residues. The chain's CDR3 is CASSRGLSGRLNEQFF. In nucleotides, the CDR3 is TGCGCCAGCAGCCGAGGACTAAGCGGGAGACTTAATGAGCAGTTCTTC.

This clonotype was seen a few times. The chain links TRBV29-1 to TRBJ2-1, with 14 bases identical to TRBD2. This CDR3 comprises 13 residues. In germline, CDR1 is SQVTM, CDR2 ANQGSEA. Germline trimming cut 7 bases from V and 6 bases from J; bases unmatched to any gene: 2. Here the CDR3 reads CSAGTSGSNEQFF. As DNA, the CDR3 is TGCAGCGCAGGGACTAGCGGGAGCAATGAGCAGTTCTTC.

The chain joins TRBV11-2 to TRBJ2-3; weak D call: TRBD2 (6 bases). Germline V gene lookup returns CDR1 SGHAT and CDR2 FQNNGV. V lost 2 bases, J lost 1 base, and 10 bases lay in between. This CDR3 spans 15 amino acids. CDR3 residues: CASSLLWGGTDTQYF. The CDR3 nucleotides are TGTGCCAGCAGCTTATTATGGGGGGGCACAGATACGCAGTATTTT.

V gene TRBV20-1 combines with J gene TRBJ1-2; D may be TRBD1 (6 bases). This CDR3 has 14 amino acids. Germline lookup yields CDR1 DFQATT and CDR2 SNEGSKA (reference sequence). V lost 5 bases to trimming and J lost 0 bases, with 13 bases between them. The CDR3 DNA reads TGCAGTGCTGCGGGGGACACCGCTAACTATGGCTACACCTTC. Its protein is CSAAGDTANYGYTF.

The chain combines TRBV28 with TRBJ1-5, with D tentatively TRBD1 (6 bases). Trimming shortened V by 10 bases and J by 3 bases, and 16 bases separated the two germline ends. Germline assignment: CDR1 MDHEN and CDR2 SYDVKM. CDR3 length: 14 residues. The CDR3 here is CATYLDRINQPQHF. CDR3 nucleotide sequence: TGTGCCACCTATCTTGACAGGATCAATCAGCCCCAGCATTTT.

This chain connects TRBV27 to TRBJ2-1; the D gene is possibly TRBD1 (5 bases). The CDR3 sequence is 14 residues long. Between the trimmed V and J ends, which lost 6 bases and 2 bases, there was a span of 11 bases. Germline lookup yields CDR1 MNHEY and CDR2 SMNVEV (reference sequence). This CDR3 is CASRGHDTYNEQFF. The CDR3 region has the DNA TGTGCCAGCAGAGGACACGATACCTACAATGAGCAGTTCTTC.

This clonotype has just a few counts. The CDR3 sequence: CASSSTGLYPFPNEQYF. The CDR3 DNA reads TGTGCCAGCAGCTCAACAGGGTTGTACCCTTTTCCTAACGAGCAGTACTTC. The rearrangement uses TRBV7-8 and TRBJ2-7, with TRBD1 as a possible D gene (6 bases). V was cut by 4 bases and J by 5 bases, with 24 bases left in between. Germline V lookup: CDR1 SGHVS, CDR2 FQNEAQ. The length of the CDR3 is 17 residues. The variable domain in full, with the rest retrieved from reference TRBV7-8 and TRBJ2-7, is GAGVSQSPRYKVAKRGQDVALRCDPISGHVSLFWYQQALGQGPEFLTYFQNEAQLDKSGLPSDRFFAERPEGSVSTLKIQRTQQEDSAVYLCASSSTGLYPFPNEQYFGPGTRLTVT.

The chain employs TRBV6-5 and TRBJ2-6; D call uncertain. The V end was cut by 5 bases, the J end by 5 bases, with 7 bases between. Germline V lookup: CDR1 MNHEY, CDR2 SVGAGI. The CDR3 spans 13 residues. In DNA, the CDR3 is TGTGCCAGCAGTGTGGGCTGGGCCAACGTCCTGACTTTC. It specifies CASSVGWANVLTF.

The V call is TRBV6-6, the J call TRBJ2-4, with 7 bases aligning to TRBD2. The J call may not be correct, given that the DNA end is closer to TRBJ2-7. The germline V gene encodes CDR1 MNHNY and CDR2 SVGAGI (reference sequence). The CDR3 loop spans 14 amino acids. The CDR3 sequence: CASSYWGGDYEQYF. CDR3 coding DNA: TGTGCCAGCAGTTACTGGGGAGGGGACTACGAGCAGTACTTC.

This clonotype was counted only a few times. The chain has TRBV2 and TRBJ2-7; TRBD2 agrees at 8 bases. Germline V gene lookup returns CDR1 SNHLY and CDR2 FYNNEI. With 5 bases clipped from V and 5 bases from J, the junction kept 11 bases outside the gene matches. The CDR3 is made up of 15 amino acids. CDR3 nucleotides: TGTGCCAGCAGTTTTTATGGGACTAGTTCCAACGAGCAGTACTTC. Translation gives CASSFYGTSSNEQYF.

The V gene is TRBV6-5, the J gene TRBJ2-1; the D is unclear. The CDR3 has 15 residues. Germline V gene lookup returns CDR1 MNHEY and CDR2 SVGAGI. Trimming took off 2 bases at V and 3 bases at J, with 11 bases between the two ends. This CDR3 is CASSYGTTDYNEQFF. The CDR3, as DNA: TGTGCCAGCAGTTACGGTACAACAGACTACAATGAGCAGTTCTTC.

V and J are TRBV20-1 and TRBJ2-3; TRBD2 is a possible D gene (5 bases). Per the germline V gene, CDR1 is DFQATT and CDR2 is SNEGSKA (reference sequence). The CDR3 contains 14 residues. The ends were cut back, 0 bases at V and 3 bases at J, with 10 bases in the middle. In DNA, the CDR3 is TGCAGTGCTAGAGATTGGACTCAAACAGATACGCAGTATTTT. Translation: CSARDWTQTDTQYF.

This clonotype has more than one count but fewer than ten. The chain couples TRBV6-5 to TRBJ1-6, with a weak D call TRBD1 (6 bases). Germline values: CDR1 MNHEY, CDR2 SVGAGI. CDR3 length: 17 amino acids. With 4 bases removed from V and 9 bases from J, the gap between germline ends came to 22 bases. The CDR3 here is CASSFGGRYSVGSPLHF. The CDR3 coding sequence is TGTGCCAGCAGTTTCGGGGGCCGCTACTCGGTGGGTTCACCCCTCCACTTT.

This chain connects TRBV2 to TRBJ2-1, with D perhaps matching TRBD2 (6 bases). Germline V CDR1 and CDR2: SNHLY, FYNNEI. The germline V and J ends were trimmed by 2 bases and 4 bases, with 12 bases remaining between them. CDR3 size: 15 residues. The CDR3 spells CASSERAGGYNEQFF. CDR3 in DNA: TGTGCCAGCAGTGAACGAGCGGGTGGATACAATGAGCAGTTCTTC.